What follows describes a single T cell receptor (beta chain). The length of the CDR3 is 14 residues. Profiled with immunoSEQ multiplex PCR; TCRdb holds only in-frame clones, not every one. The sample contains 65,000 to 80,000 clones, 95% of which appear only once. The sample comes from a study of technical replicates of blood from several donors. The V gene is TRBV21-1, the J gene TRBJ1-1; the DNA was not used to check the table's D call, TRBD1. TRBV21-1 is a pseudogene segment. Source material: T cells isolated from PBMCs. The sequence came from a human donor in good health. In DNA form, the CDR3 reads TGTGCCAACCTACCAGGATCATTTAGCACTGAAGCTTTCTTT. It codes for CANLPGSFSTEAFF.